The 28 T cell receptor beta chains in this list originate from one sample, sequenced in a study of T cell repertoires in cytomegalovirus infection. For these TCRs, the target antigens are not known. TCRdb recomputed calls from the reads with MiXCR, one row per CDR3 protein. The data contain more than 110,000 distinct CDR3 sequences, 32% of them singletons. This specimen consisted of CD8+ T cells from cultured PBMCs, obtained from culture after CMV antigen stimulation. Receptors originate from a human donor in good health (CMV status not recorded). Some clones in this sample may be carry-over from other donors' samples.

This chain joins TRBV15 and TRBJ2-3, with 8 bases fitting TRBD2. Germline loops: CDR1 LNHNV, CDR2 YYDKDF (reference sequence). The V segment lost 3 bases and the J segment 0 bases; nucleotides outside the gene matches: 2. This CDR3 spans 15 amino acids. The DNA of the CDR3 is TGTGCCACCAGCAGGGCGGGGGGTAGCACAGATACGCAGTATTTT. Its translation: CATSRAGGSTDTQYF. Variable domain in full (rest from reference TRBV15 and TRBJ2-3): DAMVIQNPRYQVTQFGKPVTLSCSQTLNHNVMYWYQQKSSQAPKLLFHYYDKDFNNEADTPDNFQSRRPNTSFCFLDIRSPGLGDTAMYLCATSRAGGSTDTQYFGPGTRLTVL.

This rearrangement joins TRBV4-2 to TRBJ2-7; TRBD2 matches 8 bases. The V segment lost 2 bases and the J segment 1 base; nucleotides outside the gene matches: 10. The CDR3 sequence is 17 residues long. Per germline, CDR1 LGHNA and CDR2 YNFKEQ. The chain's CDR3 is CASSQNGLAGNSYEQYF. CDR3 nucleotide sequence: TGTGCCAGCAGCCAAAACGGACTAGCTGGGAATTCCTACGAGCAGTACTTC.

J is TRBJ1-4 and V is TRBV18; D gene unclear. The V end lost 6 bases, the J end lost 7 bases, and 24 bases lay between the germline ends. The V gene's germline CDR1 is KGHSH and CDR2 LQKENI. This CDR3 region has 17 residues. Here the CDR3 reads CASSWETPSTESEKLFF. DNA of the CDR3: TGTGCCAGCTCCTGGGAGACTCCGTCAACCGAGAGTGAAAAACTGTTTTTT. The variable domain in full, completed from reference TRBV18 and TRBJ1-4, reads NAGVMQNPRHLVRRRGQEARLRCSPMKGHSHVYWYRQLPEEGLKFMVYLQKENIIDESGMPKERFSAEFPKEGPSILRIQQVVRGDSAAYFCASSWETPSTESEKLFFGSGTQLSVL.

This rearrangement joins TRBV7-2 to TRBJ1-1; possible D gene TRBD1, 6 bases. In germline, CDR1 is SGHTA, CDR2 FQGNSA. This CDR3 is 16 amino acids long. V lost 1 base to trimming and J lost 4 bases, with 16 bases between them. CDR3 sequence: CASSLGGARVITEAFF. CDR3 bases: TGTGCCAGCAGCTTAGGGGGGGCGCGGGTAATCACTGAAGCTTTCTTT.

In its sample, this clonotype was seen many times. The CDR3 spells CASSFTGSIPDTQYF. CDR3 in DNA: TGTGCCAGCAGCTTCACAGGATCAATCCCAGATACGCAGTATTTT. The V and J genes are TRBV7-2 and TRBJ2-3, with D maybe TRBD1 (5 bases). Germline CDR1 reads SGHTA; CDR2 reads FQGNSA. The ends were cut back, 3 bases at V and 4 bases at J, with 14 bases in the middle. The CDR3 is made up of 15 amino acids.

The rearrangement uses TRBV12-3 or TRBV12-4 and TRBJ2-1; D gene ambiguous. V shed 3 bases and J shed 0 bases, with 12 bases lying between them. The CDR3 consists of 16 residues. CDR3 region: CASSFLTMYSYNEQFF. The CDR3 DNA reads TGTGCCAGCAGTTTCTTGACCATGTACTCCTACAATGAGCAGTTCTTC.

This clonotype was found a few times. The chain carries TRBV3-1 and TRBJ1-4; possibly TRBD1 for D (6 bases). The V gene's germline CDR1 is LGHDT and CDR2 YNNKEL (reference sequence). This CDR3 is 17 amino acids long. Trimming shortened V by 0 bases and J by 10 bases, and 21 bases separated the two germline ends. This CDR3 is CASSQDLPGGGSGKLFF. CDR3 nucleotides: TGTGCCAGCAGCCAAGACCTCCCGGGGGGGGGCTCAGGAAAACTGTTTTTT.

The rearrangement uses TRBV2 and TRBJ2-3; TRBD1 matches 9 bases. Germline loops: CDR1 SNHLY, CDR2 FYNNEI. Trimming removed 5 bases from V and 4 bases from J; junction bases left unmatched: 4. The CDR3 sequence is 14 residues long. CDR3 region: CASSWTGASDTQYF. The CDR3 DNA follows: TGTGCCAGCAGTTGGACAGGGGCATCAGATACGCAGTATTTT.

This clonotype came up many times. The chain combines TRBV27 with TRBJ2-7; 8 bases agree with TRBD1. The ends lost 0 bases at V and 0 bases at J; junction bases unmatched: 4. CDR3 length equals 16 residues. Germline V gives CDR1 MNHEY, CDR2 SMNVEV (reference sequence). The CDR3 bases are TGTGCCAGCAGTTTATCCGGACAGGGTAGCTCCTACGAGCAGTACTTC. Its translation: CASSLSGQGSSYEQYF.

As DNA, the CDR3 is TGTGCCACCAGCAGTGGAGGGGGAAGCAATCAGCCCCAGCATTTT. Translated, it gives CATSSGGGSNQPQHF. The J gene is TRBJ1-5, the V gene TRBV15; a possible D gene is TRBD1 (6 bases). This CDR3 is 15 amino acids long. The V and J ends lost 3 bases and 1 base respectively, with 10 bases between them. Germline V lookup: CDR1 LNHNV, CDR2 YYDKDF (reference sequence).

This chain links TRBV4-2 with TRBJ1-5, with 7 positions matching TRBD1. With V trimmed by 4 bases and J by 3 bases, 12 bases remained unmatched. The CDR3 runs 17 residues. Per germline, CDR1 LGHNA and CDR2 YNFKEQ. In nucleotides, the CDR3 is TGTGCCAGCAGCCCGAGGGTAGGAGGGGGCGTCAATCAGCCCCAGCATTTT. The encoded protein is CASSPRVGGGVNQPQHF.

The gene calls are TRBV19 and TRBJ2-3; D gene ambiguous. V was clipped by 3 bases and J by 5 bases, with 6 bases between them. Per the germline V gene, CDR1 is LNHDA and CDR2 is SQIVND (reference sequence). The CDR3 has 12 amino acids. CDR3 bases: TGTGCCAGTAGTATCAGAAGAGATACGCAGTATTTT. This sequence encodes CASSIRRDTQYF.

This chain uses TRBV20-1 with TRBJ1-5; D perhaps matches TRBD1 (6 bases). This CDR3 has 15 amino acids. With 5 bases removed from V and 5 bases from J, the gap between germline ends came to 19 bases. Germline CDR1 reads DFQATT; CDR2 reads SNEGSKA (reference sequence). The CDR3 reads CSACDTGRGDQPQHF. DNA of the CDR3: TGCAGTGCTTGTGACACAGGGAGAGGAGATCAGCCCCAGCATTTT.

This clonotype has at least ten counts. V and J are TRBV7-2 and TRBJ2-5, with 7 bases lining up with TRBD2. The trim removed 1 base at V and 2 bases at J, leaving 4 bases unmatched. This CDR3 is 15 amino acids long. Germline CDR1 is SGHTA and CDR2 is FQGNSA. In nucleotides, the CDR3 is TGTGCCAGCAGCTTAGTGGCGGGGGTTCAAGAGACCCAGTACTTC. This translates into CASSLVAGVQETQYF.

This clonotype was picked up a small number of times. V and J are TRBV7-2 and TRBJ2-6; a possible D gene is TRBD1 (6 bases). V lost 0 bases to trimming and J lost 1 base, with 13 bases between them. This CDR3 is built from 18 residues. Per the germline V gene, CDR1 is SGHTA and CDR2 is FQGNSA. For the CDR3, the DNA is TGTGCCAGCAGCTTAGCCGGGACATCGAGGTCTGGGGCCAACGTCCTGACTTTC. Its translation is CASSLAGTSRSGANVLTF.

This clonotype has just one count. The rearrangement joins TRBV7-8 to TRBJ1-5; weak D call: TRBD1 (6 bases). With 5 bases removed from V and 4 bases from J, the gap between germline ends came to 15 bases. This CDR3 region has 15 residues. The V gene's germline CDR1 is SGHVS and CDR2 FQNEAQ. The CDR3 is CASSLHGTLNQPQHF. The CDR3 DNA sequence: TGTGCCAGCAGCCTTCACGGGACACTAAATCAGCCCCAGCATTTT.

This clonotype was seen only a few times. The chain links TRBV27 to TRBJ1-6; D is perhaps TRBD1 (6 bases). With 4 bases removed from V and 2 bases from J, the gap between germline ends came to 12 bases. The CDR3 loop spans 16 amino acids. Germline values: CDR1 MNHEY, CDR2 SMNVEV (reference sequence). CDR3 DNA: TGTGCCAGCAGTTCCCAACAGGGTCCCTATAATTCACCCCTCCACTTT. Translation gives CASSSQQGPYNSPLHF.

V gene TRBV28 combines with J gene TRBJ1-2; D might be TRBD1 (5 bases). Looked up from germline, CDR1 is MDHEN and CDR2 is SYDVKM. V was cut by 5 bases and J by 3 bases, with 10 bases left in between. This CDR3 spans 13 amino acids. CDR3 DNA sequence: TGTGCCAGCAGTCCGCCGGGGGACTATGGCTACACCTTC. It encodes CASSPPGDYGYTF.

This clonotype was recorded at least ten times. This chain joins TRBV7-8 and TRBJ2-2; possibly TRBD2 for D (6 bases). Germline-derived CDR1 and CDR2 are SGHVS and FQNEAQ. The CDR3 length is 15 residues. Trimming took 0 bases from V and 1 from J, leaving 6 bases between them. CDR3 nucleotide sequence: TGTGCCAGCAGCTTAGCGGGGGGGAACACCGGGGAGCTGTTTTTT. Its translation: CASSLAGGNTGELFF.

The J gene is TRBJ1-2, the V gene TRBV5-1; possibly TRBD1 for D (6 bases). The CDR3 is 14 amino acids. Trimming shortened V by 1 base and J by 5 bases, and 12 bases separated the two germline ends. Per germline, CDR1 SGHRS and CDR2 YFSETQ. CDR3 protein: CASSLTGNRYGYTF. For the CDR3, the DNA is TGCGCCAGCAGCTTGACAGGGAATAGGTATGGCTACACCTTC.

The rearrangement joins TRBV28 to TRBJ1-3, with TRBD1 identical over 8 bases. Germline trimming cut 5 bases from V and 6 bases from J; bases unmatched to any gene: 9. This CDR3 is 15 amino acids long. Germline V gene data show CDR1 as MDHEN and CDR2 as SYDVKM. CDR3 bases: TGTGCCAGCAGTCCGACAGGGACAGGCACAAACACCATATATTTT. Its translation: CASSPTGTGTNTIYF.

The rearrangement uses TRBV20-1 and TRBJ2-3, with 10 nucleotides matching TRBD2. The CDR3 has 14 residues. Per germline, CDR1 DFQATT and CDR2 SNEGSKA (reference sequence). V shed 4 bases, J shed 1 base, and the junction held 2 bases outside the gene matches. CDR3 in amino acids: CSAMGLARTDTQYF. CDR3 nucleotides: TGCAGTGCTATGGGACTAGCGCGCACAGATACGCAGTATTTT.

This chain connects TRBV15 to TRBJ1-2; D is possibly TRBD1 (6 bases). This CDR3 has 14 residues. Germline CDR1 LNHNV, CDR2 YYDKDF (reference sequence). The germline V and J ends were trimmed by 8 bases and 8 bases, with 21 bases remaining between them. The CDR3 sequence is CATQPGQGIRGYTF. In nucleotides, the CDR3 is TGTGCCACCCAACCAGGCCAGGGGATTAGAGGCTACACCTTC.

The chain links TRBV10-3 to TRBJ2-5, with D maybe TRBD1 (5 bases). The ends were cut back, 0 bases at V and 2 bases at J, with 10 bases in the middle. The germline V gene encodes CDR1 ENHRY and CDR2 SYGVKD. The CDR3 sequence is 15 residues long. This CDR3 reads CAISESDSLQETQYF. In DNA form, the CDR3 reads TGTGCCATCAGTGAGTCAGACAGTCTGCAAGAGACCCAGTACTTC.

The chain employs TRBV28 and TRBJ2-1; D may correspond to TRBD1 or TRBD2 (5 bases each). Per the germline V gene, CDR1 is MDHEN and CDR2 is SYDVKM. The CDR3 has 13 residues. In nucleotides, the CDR3 is TGTGCTTGTCGGGGATGGGACGACAATGAGCAGTTCTTC. It yields the protein CACRGWDDNEQFF.

The table lists this clonotype with a few counts. The chain combines TRBV7-9 with TRBJ1-5; D ambiguous. Trimming removed 5 bases at V and 5 bases at J, with 7 bases between. The CDR3 has 12 amino acids. CDR1 and CDR2 (germline): SEHNR, FQNEAQ (reference sequence). The DNA of the CDR3 is TGTGCCAGCAGCATGACCCATCAGCCCCAGCATTTT. This gives the protein CASSMTHQPQHF.

The rearrangement joins TRBV27 to TRBJ2-1; D is unclear. In germline, CDR1 is MNHEY, CDR2 SMNVEV (reference sequence). The germline V and J ends were trimmed by 4 bases and 3 bases, with 1 base remaining between them. The CDR3 extends over 11 amino acids. The CDR3 spells CASSYYNEQFF. The DNA for the CDR3 is TGTGCCAGCAGTTACTACAATGAGCAGTTCTTC.

Comment on this clonotype: One end of the junction varies from germline; a read error may be responsible. The rearrangement links TRBV11-2 to TRBJ1-1; D ambiguous. Germline CDR1 SGHAT, CDR2 FQNNGV. The CDR3 covers 16 residues. The CDR3 spells CARSLAGLKMNTEAFF. CDR3 bases: TGTGCCAGGAGCTTAGCCGGTTTAAAGATGAACACTGAAGCTTTCTTT.